A single count supports the clone carrying this TCR beta chain. Donors counted as nominally healthy when sampled, yet unrecorded immune exposures were likely. The CDR3 totals 14 residues. CDR1 and CDR2 from the germline V gene are SQVTM and ANQGSEA. Trimming took off 5 bases at V and 3 bases at J, with 13 bases between the two ends. The data were taken from a study of cytomegalovirus exposure and HLA in healthy donors. The PCR used 60 Vbeta and 13 Jbeta primers. Assay used: immunoSEQ multiplex PCR; TCRdb lists only in-frame clones, some missing. There are about 200,000 clones in the sample; about 86% occur only once, and roughly 0.32% lies in the top ten.

The sequenced material came from PBMCs. V is TRBV29-1 and J is TRBJ2-2; D might be TRBD2 (6 bases). This clonotype was sampled from a woman aged 30 to 39 in good health and CMV-seronegative. In nucleotides, the CDR3 is TGCAGCGTTATCCGCGGGGATTACACCGGGGAGCTGTTTTTT. Translation: CSVIRGDYTGELFF.